A selection of T cell receptor beta chains follows, all from one sample in a study of T cell changes during pregnancy in multiple sclerosis. Repertoires were generated with immunoSEQ multiplex PCR, while TCRdb's copy carries only in-frame clones and drops some. The sample yields 65,000 to 90,000 clones, 85% to 95% seen once. Material: CD4+ T cells from peripheral blood mononuclear cells, obtained after pregnancy. These receptors all come from a female donor with multiple sclerosis, enrolled in a pregnancy study. Both conserved end residues are part of each CDR3. The order of the fields is clone size, V gene, J gene, D gene, CDR3 DNA, CDR3 protein. The D gene is left open where the match is weak. Size values are once, few and many counts, or a class for expanded clones, and some rows have none.

NA	TRBV2	TRBJ2-7	NA	TGTGCCAGCCAACAGGGCTACGAGCAGTACTTC	CASQQGYEQYF
NA	TRBV7-6	TRBJ1-1	NA	TGTGCCAGCAGCTTAGGGGCGGGAAACACTGAAGCTTTCTTT	CASSLGAGNTEAFF
NA	TRBV7-8	TRBJ2-7	TRBD1	TGTGCCAGCAGCCCACGGACAGGCTTATCCTACGAGCAGTACTTC	CASSPRTGLSYEQYF
once	TRBV4-1	TRBJ1-2	TRBD1	TGCGCCAGCAGCCGTCGACAGGGGGCAGCGGAAGGCTACACCTTC	CASSRRQGAAEGYTF
NA	TRBV29-1	TRBJ2-2	TRBD1	TGCAGCGTTTCCGGGACAGGGGCCATCGGGGAGCTGTTTTTT	CSVSGTGAIGELFF
once	TRBV5-1	TRBJ2-1	TRBD1	TGCGCCAGCAGCTTACCGGGACAGCTACTCTACAATGAGCAGTTCTTC	CASSLPGQLLYNEQFF
NA	TRBV28	TRBJ2-6	TRBD1	TGTGCCAGCAGGGGGACAGTATCTGGGGCCAACGTCCTGACTTTC	CASRGTVSGANVLTF
NA	TRBV7-2	TRBJ2-6	TRBD2	TGTGCCAGCAGCTCAAGCGGGGGGGCTTCTGGGGCCAACGTCCTGACTTTC	CASSSSGGASGANVLTF
NA	TRBV25-1	TRBJ1-4	NA	TGTGCCAGCAGTGAAAATTGGGGAGAGGGCGAAAAACTGTTTTTT	CASSENWGEGEKLFF
NA	TRBV6-5	TRBJ1-2	TRBD1	TGTGCCAGCAGTACGGGACAGCTGGGGAACTATGGCTACACCTTC	CASSTGQLGNYGYTF
NA	TRBV4-2	TRBJ1-1	TRBD1	TGTGCCAGCAGCCAAGTAGGACAGGGTTACACTGAAGCTTTCTTT	CASSQVGQGYTEAFF
NA	TRBV27	TRBJ2-7	TRBD2	TGTGCCAGCAGGTGGGGGGAGGGCAGCGAGCAGTACTTC	CASRWGEGSEQYF
NA	TRBV5-1	TRBJ2-3	NA	TGCGCCAGCTGCCGACTAGAGAGGAGCACAGATACGCAGTATTTT	CASCRLERSTDTQYF
NA	TRBV13	TRBJ2-1	TRBD2	TGTGCCAGCAGCCCGAGACTAGCGGGAGGATACAATGAGCAGTTCTTC	CASSPRLAGGYNEQFF
NA	TRBV6-1	TRBJ1-2	NA	TGTGCCAGCAGTGCTAACAGGAACTATGGCTACACCTTC	CASSANRNYGYTF
NA	TRBV5-4	TRBJ2-3	TRBD1	TGTGCCAGCAGCTTCACAGGGGGCCTATCAGATACGCAGTATTTT	CASSFTGGLSDTQYF
once	TRBV9	TRBJ2-5	TRBD2	TGTGCCAGCAGCCTCCGGGGACTAGCAGGGGAGACCCAGTACTTC	CASSLRGLAGETQYF
NA	TRBV7-3	TRBJ2-5	NA	TGTGCCAGCAGCCGTTCCCCGGGGTTCGGGGAGACCCAGTACTTC	CASSRSPGFGETQYF
NA	TRBV19	TRBJ1-5	NA	TGTGCCAGTAGTATTGCGGGGGGCGGAAATCAGCCCCAGCATTTT	CASSIAGGGNQPQHF
few	TRBV19	TRBJ2-3	TRBD2	TGTGCCAGTAGTACTAGCGGGGGGGACACAGATACGCAGTATTTT	CASSTSGGDTDTQYF
once	TRBV6-5	TRBJ1-5	TRBD1	TGTGCCAGCAGTTCAGAGGGGGCGAGACAGCCCCAGCATTTT	CASSSEGARQPQHF
NA	TRBV6-5	TRBJ1-2	NA	TGTGCCAGCAGCGGTATTCTAGATGCTGACTATGGCTACACCTTC	CASSGILDADYGYTF
NA	TRBV4-1	TRBJ2-1	NA	TGCGCCAGCAGCCTTTCCTTGCGTGAGCAGTTCTTC	CASSLSLREQFF
NA	TRBV7-9	TRBJ1-1	NA	TGTGCCAGCAGCCCCTTAGGGGGCACTGAAGCTTTCTTT	CASSPLGGTEAFF
once	TRBV5-4	TRBJ2-5	NA	TGTGCCAGCAGCTGGGCGGGACTGCCACATCAAGAGACCCAGTACTTC	CASSWAGLPHQETQYF
NA	TRBV18	TRBJ2-1	NA	TGTGCCAGCTCAACGGTCGGGAATGAGCAGTTCTTC	CASSTVGNEQFF
NA	TRBV5-5	TRBJ1-1	NA	TGTGCCAGCAGCTTGCCAGCGGCCCCGGGGACTGAAGCTTTCTTT	CASSLPAAPGTEAFF
NA	TRBV15	TRBJ2-7	NA	TGTGCCACCAGCAGAGATCAAAGGGGTACCTACGAGCAGTACTTC	CATSRDQRGTYEQYF
NA	TRBV5-1	TRBJ2-3	NA	TGCGCCAGCAGCTTGTTTGCGGGGGCCGGCACAGATACGCAGTATTTT	CASSLFAGAGTDTQYF
NA	TRBV15	TRBJ2-2	NA	TGTGCCACCAGCAGAGACTACCTGGCCGGGGAGCTGTTTTTT	CATSRDYLAGELFF
once	TRBV2	TRBJ2-2	TRBD2	TGTGCCAGCAAAGGGACTAATTCGGCCGGGGAGCTGTTTTTT	CASKGTNSAGELFF
NA	TRBV5-1	TRBJ2-2	TRBD2	TGCGCCAGCAGCTTAAGTTCGGCGGGAGGGTACGGGGAGCTGTTTTTT	CASSLSSAGGYGELFF
NA	TRBV2	TRBJ2-7	TRBD2	TGTGCCAGCAGCCGTTTAGCGGGGAGCTCCTACGAGCAGTACTTC	CASSRLAGSSYEQYF
NA	TRBV6-6	TRBJ1-2	TRBD1	TGTGCCAGCAGTGCCCCGGGACAGGGGAACTATGGCTACACCTTC	CASSAPGQGNYGYTF
NA	TRBV7-9	TRBJ1-2	NA	TGTGCCAGCAGCTTAGCTACCACAGGGAACTATGGCTACACCTTC	CASSLATTGNYGYTF
NA	TRBV6-1	TRBJ2-7	NA	TGTGCCAGCAGTGAAGTGACTAGTAGAGGGATTAAGCAGTACTTC	CASSEVTSRGIKQYF
NA	TRBV7-3	TRBJ2-3	NA	TGTGCCAGCAGCTTAAGCGGGACCACAGATACGCAGTATTTT	CASSLSGTTDTQYF
NA	TRBV19	TRBJ2-7	NA	TGTGCCAGTAGTATAGTGGGGGCGAGCTCCTACGAGCAGTACTTC	CASSIVGASSYEQYF
once	TRBV7-8	TRBJ2-2	NA	TGTGCCAGCAGCCGGAACACCGGGGAGCTGTTTTTT	CASSRNTGELFF
NA	TRBV2	TRBJ2-5	TRBD2	TGTGCCAGCAGTGGCAGCGGGAGTAAAGAGACCCAGTACTTC	CASSGSGSKETQYF
NA	TRBV6-5	TRBJ2-3	TRBD2	TGTGCCAGCAGTTTATCCGGACTAGTTTCAGATACGCAGTATTTT	CASSLSGLVSDTQYF
once	TRBV19	TRBJ1-1	NA	TGTGCCAGTAGCGGGGGCGGGGGGATGGCTTTCTTT	CASSGGGGMAFF
NA	TRBV18	TRBJ1-5	NA	TGTGCCAGCTCACCACCCGGGGGACCTAATCAGCCCCAGCATTTT	CASSPPGGPNQPQHF
NA	TRBV2	TRBJ1-1	NA	TGTGCCAGCAGGGTCGGTATGAACACTGAAGCTTTCTTT	CASRVGMNTEAFF
NA	TRBV5-8	TRBJ2-7	NA	TGTGCCAGCAGCTTACGGGGTACCTACGAGCAGTACTTC	CASSLRGTYEQYF
NA	TRBV28	TRBJ1-2	NA	TGTGCCAGCAGCCGAAGTACCAGGGGTTCTTTCGAAGACACCTTC	CASSRSTRGSFEDTF
NA	TRBV14	TRBJ2-7	NA	TGTGCCAGCAGCCAAAAATACAGGGTAGGCGAGCAGTACTTC	CASSQKYRVGEQYF
NA	TRBV2	TRBJ2-7	NA	TGTGCCAGCAGTGATTTCGGTAGGTCTAGCCGATACGAGCAGTACTTC	CASSDFGRSSRYEQYF
NA	TRBV10-3	TRBJ1-2	NA	TGTGCCATCAGTCCAGCTCCGACAGAAACCTATGGCTACACCTTC	CAISPAPTETYGYTF
NA	TRBV5-4	TRBJ1-4	TRBD1	TGTGCCAGCAGCTTGGGGTTCAGGGACAGGGGGTCTGCAACTAATGAAAAACTGTTTTTT	CASSLGFRDRGSATNEKLFF
NA	TRBV7-9	TRBJ1-4	NA	TGTGCCAGCAGCTTACATGCAACTAATGAAAAACTGTTTTTT	CASSLHATNEKLFF
few	TRBV29-1	TRBJ1-1	NA	TGCAGCGTTGAAGGGCGGTTGAACACTGAAGCTTTCTTT	CSVEGRLNTEAFF
NA	TRBV20-1	TRBJ2-7	NA	TGCAGTGCTACCCGAGGGGAGCAGTACTTC	CSATRGEQYF
NA	TRBV7-3	TRBJ2-4	TRBD2	TGTGCCAGCAGCTTACACGGACTAGAAAACATTCAGTACTTC	CASSLHGLENIQYF
NA	TRBV29-1	TRBJ2-3	TRBD2	TGCAGCGTTGAAGTTCTAGCGGGGGGTTCAGGTACGCAGTATTTT	CSVEVLAGGSGTQYF
NA	TRBV9	TRBJ1-2	NA	TGTGCCAGCAGCGTAGGCCAGGGGCCCTATGGCTACACCTTC	CASSVGQGPYGYTF
NA	TRBV6-5	TRBJ1-2	NA	TGTGCCAGCAGTTACGAGGGTGAAGGCTACACCTTC	CASSYEGEGYTF
NA	TRBV2	TRBJ2-7	NA	TGTGCCAGCAGTGAATTGGGGGCGAAGTCCGAGCAGTACTTC	CASSELGAKSEQYF
NA	TRBV14	TRBJ2-7	NA	TGTGCCAGCAGCCGAGCTTACGAGCAGTACTTC	CASSRAYEQYF